This T cell receptor (beta chain) was documented in a study of Ad26.COV2.S vaccination and SARS-CoV-2 variants. Regarding the study as a whole: Vaccine recipients and placebo recipients showed similar non-spike TCR breadth.

The length of the CDR3 is 12 residues. Germline V gene lookup returns CDR1 MNHEY and CDR2 SVGAGI. Trimming took 6 bases from V and 6 from J, leaving 9 bases between them. This clone was recorded once. Its antigen is not identified. The treatment: around 19 received Ad26.COV2.S at low or high dose, single or two shots; roughly five received placebo; per-sample allocation not given. It was on day 63 after the first vaccine or placebo injection that samples were taken. Only in-frame clones appear in the TCRdb table, and some are missing; sequencing was by immunoSEQ multiplex PCR. The data show nearly 400,000 clones, with over 75% seen just once and under 2% held by the top ten.

This receptor was obtained from a person between 18 and 60 years old who received the Ad26.COV2.S COVID-19 vaccine or a placebo. The rearrangement uses TRBV6-5 and TRBJ2-1, with D uncertain. Here the sequenced sample was peripheral blood, taken in a trial of Ad26.COV2.S vaccine versus placebo. For the CDR3, the DNA is TGTGCCAGCAGCGCGTTGGGCAATGAGCAGTTCTTC. Its protein product is CASSALGNEQFF.